These T cell receptor beta chains were read from a single sample in a study of T cells after yellow fever vaccination. Each CDR3 protein gets one entry after TCRdb re-called the 5' RACE reads with MiXCR. This sample has more than 250,000 distinct CDR3 sequences; approximately 7% occur once, and the top ten carry roughly 19%. Sequenced material: PBMCs, taken about 49 days after the first yellow fever vaccination. The receptors shown here come from a man in his late teens or twenties who received the YFV17D yellow fever vaccine. CDR3s include the opening cysteine and the closing phenylalanine or tryptophan. Fields, in order: D gene, J gene, clone size, CDR3 length, V gene, CDR3 protein, CDR3 DNA. The D gene is left open where the match is weak. Only some rows state a clone size, as once, few, many or a class for expanded clones.

D: TRBD1
J: TRBJ2-4
size: many
length: 14
V: TRBV12-3/TRBV12-4
CDR3: CASSLPQGANIQYF
DNA: TGTGCCAGCAGTCTGCCACAGGGGGCTAACATTCAGTACTTC

D: NA
J: TRBJ1-1
size: many
length: 13
V: TRBV12-3/TRBV12-4
CDR3: CATRPDGNTEAFF
DNA: TGTGCCACCAGACCCGACGGGAACACTGAAGCTTTCTTT

D: TRBD2
J: TRBJ2-5
size: NA
length: 16
V: TRBV12-3/TRBV12-4
CDR3: CASSQGGRGGGETQYF
DNA: TGTGCCAGCAGCCAAGGAGGACGGGGGGGCGGGGAGACCCAGTACTTC

D: NA
J: TRBJ1-5
size: many
length: 14
V: TRBV12-3/TRBV12-4
CDR3: CASSFSGGDQPQHF
DNA: TGTGCCAGCAGTTTCTCGGGGGGAGATCAGCCCCAGCATTTT

D: TRBD1
J: TRBJ2-1
size: NA
length: 14
V: TRBV12-3/TRBV12-4
CDR3: CASIPGQSYNEQFF
DNA: TGTGCCAGCATTCCGGGACAGTCATACAATGAGCAGTTCTTC

D: NA
J: TRBJ1-6
size: few
length: 13
V: TRBV12-3/TRBV12-4
CDR3: CASSLNVGSPLHF
DNA: TGTGCCAGCAGTTTGAACGTGGGTTCACCCCTCCACTTT

D: NA
J: TRBJ1-5
size: NA
length: 14
V: TRBV6-2/TRBV6-3
CDR3: CASSYQGTIQPQHF
DNA: TGTGCCAGCAGTTATCAGGGTACCATTCAGCCCCAGCATTTT

D: TRBD2
J: TRBJ2-5
size: many
length: 13
V: TRBV7-2
CDR3: CASSPSGEETQYF
DNA: TGTGCCAGCAGCCCTAGCGGGGAAGAGACCCAGTACTTC

D: TRBD1
J: TRBJ2-1
size: few
length: 18
V: TRBV5-1
CDR3: CASSLVSGQGVGYNEQFF
DNA: TGCGCCAGCAGCTTGGTCTCCGGACAGGGGGTCGGGTACAATGAGCAGTTCTTC

D: TRBD2
J: TRBJ2-3
size: few
length: 16
V: TRBV15
CDR3: CATSTSLAGARGTQYF
DNA: TGTGCCACCAGCACTTCCCTAGCGGGGGCCAGGGGTACGCAGTATTTT

D: TRBD1
J: TRBJ2-1
size: many
length: 15
V: TRBV5-1
CDR3: CASSGGTGGYNEQFF
DNA: TGCGCCAGCAGCGGGGGGACAGGGGGCTATAATGAGCAGTTCTTC

D: NA
J: TRBJ1-2
size: few
length: 15
V: TRBV7-9
CDR3: CASSHPGAGSDGYTF
DNA: TGTGCCAGCAGTCACCCCGGGGCGGGAAGCGATGGCTACACCTTC

D: NA
J: TRBJ2-1
size: few
length: 14
V: TRBV12-3/TRBV12-4
CDR3: CASSFGGLVNEQFF
DNA: TGTGCCAGCAGTTTTGGAGGTTTAGTCAATGAGCAGTTCTTC

D: TRBD1
J: TRBJ2-1
size: NA
length: 16
V: TRBV19
CDR3: CASSMGDRGIYNEQFF
DNA: TGTGCCAGTAGTATGGGGGACAGGGGGATTTACAATGAGCAGTTCTTC

D: NA
J: TRBJ1-4
size: NA
length: 13
V: TRBV12-3/TRBV12-4
CDR3: CASSPPGPEKLFF
DNA: TGTGCCAGCAGTCCCCCGGGACCAGAAAAACTGTTTTTT

D: NA
J: TRBJ2-2
size: NA
length: 16
V: TRBV20-1
CDR3: CSARDRVAENTGELFF
DNA: TGCAGTGCTAGAGATCGGGTAGCGGAGAACACCGGGGAGCTGTTTTTT

D: TRBD1
J: TRBJ1-2
size: few
length: 13
V: TRBV28
CDR3: CASALDRGRGYTF
DNA: TGTGCCAGCGCGTTGGACAGGGGCCGTGGCTACACCTTC

D: NA
J: TRBJ1-5
size: many
length: 14
V: TRBV3-1
CDR3: CASSREGSNQPQHF
DNA: TGTGCCAGCAGCCGCGAGGGGAGCAATCAGCCCCAGCATTTT

D: TRBD1
J: TRBJ2-3
size: few
length: 15
V: TRBV4-1
CDR3: CASSLLQGSPDTQYF
DNA: TGCGCCAGCAGCCTCCTACAGGGGTCCCCAGATACGCAGTATTTT

D: TRBD1
J: TRBJ2-3
size: NA
length: 15
V: TRBV28
CDR3: CASASIQGRTDTQYF
DNA: TGTGCCAGCGCGTCAATACAGGGGCGCACAGATACGCAGTATTTT

D: NA
J: TRBJ2-3
size: NA
length: 13
V: TRBV18
CDR3: CASSPANTDTQYF
DNA: TGTGCCAGCTCACCGGCCAACACAGATACGCAGTATTTT

D: TRBD1
J: TRBJ2-1
size: few
length: 15
V: TRBV5-1
CDR3: CASSVGQGEYNEQFF
DNA: TGCGCCAGCAGCGTTGGACAGGGGGAGTACAATGAGCAGTTCTTC

D: NA
J: TRBJ2-3
size: many
length: 15
V: TRBV7-8
CDR3: CASSFSSASTDTQYF
DNA: TGTGCCAGCAGCTTTTCTAGTGCTAGCACAGATACGCAGTATTTT

D: TRBD1
J: TRBJ1-6
size: many
length: 16
V: TRBV10-3
CDR3: CAISAPDREEGSPLHF
DNA: TGTGCCATCAGTGCCCCGGACAGGGAGGAAGGTTCACCCCTCCACTTT

D: TRBD2
J: TRBJ2-1
size: NA
length: 17
V: TRBV3-1
CDR3: CASSQDWRAGAYNEQFF
DNA: TGTGCCAGCAGCCAAGATTGGAGAGCGGGGGCCTACAATGAGCAGTTCTTC

D: NA
J: TRBJ2-7
size: few
length: 13
V: TRBV3-1
CDR3: CASSQLRGTEQYF
DNA: TGTGCCAGCAGCCAACTCCGGGGGACCGAGCAGTACTTC

D: NA
J: TRBJ1-1
size: NA
length: 11
V: TRBV29-1
CDR3: CSAKDATEAFF
DNA: TGCAGCGCCAAGGACGCCACTGAAGCTTTCTTT

D: TRBD2
J: TRBJ2-3
size: few
length: 18
V: TRBV5-1
CDR3: CASSLAGLAGLRGDTQYF
DNA: TGCGCCAGCAGCTTGGCCGGACTAGCGGGCTTAAGAGGGGATACGCAGTATTTT

D: TRBD1
J: TRBJ1-6
size: NA
length: 14
V: TRBV4-2
CDR3: CASSQGGQVEALHF
DNA: TGTGCCAGCAGCCAAGGGGGACAGGTAGAAGCCCTCCACTTT

D: TRBD2
J: TRBJ2-5
size: NA
length: 13
V: TRBV12-3/TRBV12-4
CDR3: CASSLTSEETQYF
DNA: TGTGCCAGCAGCCTGACTAGCGAAGAGACCCAGTACTTC

D: NA
J: TRBJ1-2
size: few
length: 13
V: TRBV5-5
CDR3: CASSDSAGDGYTF
DNA: TGTGCCAGCAGCGATAGTGCCGGGGACGGCTACACCTTC

D: NA
J: TRBJ1-3
size: few
length: 16
V: TRBV10-3
CDR3: CAIIRAATVSGNTIYF
DNA: TGTGCCATCATCCGGGCAGCAACAGTCTCTGGAAACACCATATATTTT

D: NA
J: TRBJ2-5
size: many
length: 12
V: TRBV7-2
CDR3: CASSSPWETQYF
DNA: TGTGCCAGCAGCTCCCCTTGGGAGACCCAGTACTTC

D: NA
J: TRBJ2-1
size: few
length: 15
V: TRBV11-2
CDR3: CASSLRQGGRNEQFF
DNA: TGTGCCAGCAGCTTACGACAGGGAGGTAGGAATGAGCAGTTCTTC

D: NA
J: TRBJ2-1
size: few
length: 14
V: TRBV7-9
CDR3: CASSSPWADNEQFF
DNA: TGTGCCAGCAGCTCCCCGTGGGCAGACAATGAGCAGTTCTTC

D: TRBD1
J: TRBJ1-4
size: few
length: 16
V: TRBV18
CDR3: CASSPTVDRAGEKLFF
DNA: TGTGCCAGCTCACCCACGGTCGACAGGGCAGGAGAAAAACTGTTTTTT

D: NA
J: TRBJ1-6
size: many
length: 14
V: TRBV5-6
CDR3: CASSFEDGNSPLHF
DNA: TGTGCCAGCAGCTTCGAGGATGGGAATTCACCCCTCCACTTT

D: NA
J: TRBJ1-2
size: NA
length: 15
V: TRBV3-1
CDR3: CASSSRDLTNYGYTF
DNA: TGTGCCAGCAGCTCCCGGGACCTCACTAACTATGGCTACACCTTC

D: TRBD1
J: TRBJ2-1
size: few
length: 14
V: TRBV5-1
CDR3: CASSEGQGAREQFF
DNA: TGCGCCAGCAGCGAGGGACAGGGGGCTCGTGAGCAGTTCTTC

D: NA
J: TRBJ2-3
size: NA
length: 15
V: TRBV7-2
CDR3: CASSLMRGSTDTQYF
DNA: TGTGCCAGCAGCTTAATGAGGGGGAGCACAGATACGCAGTATTTT

D: NA
J: TRBJ1-2
size: NA
length: 14
V: TRBV12-3/TRBV12-4
CDR3: CASSLWGANYGYTF
DNA: TGTGCCAGCAGTTTATGGGGGGCCAACTATGGCTACACCTTC

D: NA
J: TRBJ2-1
size: many
length: 14
V: TRBV6-5
CDR3: CASTSPSGNNEQFF
DNA: TGTGCCAGCACTTCCCCTTCGGGCAACAATGAGCAGTTCTTC

D: TRBD2
J: TRBJ2-7
size: many
length: 15
V: TRBV5-1
CDR3: CASSPAGGYSYEQYF
DNA: TGCGCCAGCAGCCCAGCGGGGGGATACTCCTACGAGCAGTACTTC

D: NA
J: TRBJ1-1
size: NA
length: 13
V: TRBV20-1
CDR3: CSASFRATTEAFF
DNA: TGCAGTGCAAGTTTCCGCGCGACCACTGAAGCTTTCTTT

D: NA
J: TRBJ2-2
size: few
length: 12
V: TRBV5-1
CDR3: CASSLTPGELFF
DNA: TGCGCCAGCAGCTTGACTCCCGGGGAGCTGTTTTTT

D: NA
J: TRBJ1-3
size: NA
length: 15
V: TRBV4-3
CDR3: CASSQVRSSGNTIYF
DNA: TGCGCCAGCAGCCAAGTCCGGAGCTCTGGAAACACCATATATTTT

D: NA
J: TRBJ1-1
size: NA
length: 14
V: TRBV10-2
CDR3: CASSEPGVNTEAFF
DNA: TGCGCCAGCAGTGAGCCGGGTGTGAACACTGAAGCTTTCTTT

D: NA
J: TRBJ1-1
size: many
length: 14
V: TRBV6-5
CDR3: CASSYIGGNTEAFF
DNA: TGTGCCAGCAGTTATATCGGCGGAAACACTGAAGCTTTCTTT

D: NA
J: TRBJ2-5
size: many
length: 12
V: TRBV7-2
CDR3: CASSKRGGTQYF
DNA: TGTGCCAGCAGTAAGAGGGGCGGGACCCAGTACTTC

D: NA
J: TRBJ2-1
size: few
length: 12
V: TRBV6-2/TRBV6-3
CDR3: CASRLGANEQFF
DNA: TGTGCCAGCAGACTGGGGGCCAATGAGCAGTTCTTC